This TCR beta chain was captured by sequencing in a study of T cells in Graves' hyperthyroidism and ophthalmopathy. The investigators amplified TCR beta CDR3 regions from RNA transcripts. Primed by the HTBI set, a first-round RT-PCR was run on the TCR CDR3. One entry per CDR3 protein results from TCRdb running MiXCR on the multiplex PCR reads. This table holds around 600,000 distinct CDR3 sequences, approximately 15% found once. Overall study results and limits: In blood, most of the thyroid clonotypes expanded above 0.001 were also present.

Worth noting for this clonotype: Its target is not known.

The receptor was isolated from a woman in her fifties or sixties with Graves' ophthalmopathy. The specimen sequenced was blood.

CDR3 amino acids: CASSTTENTEAFF. Written as DNA, the CDR3 is TGTGCCAGTAGTACGACGGAGAACACTGAAGCTTTCTTT. The chain carries TRBV19 and TRBJ1-1; the D is unclear. The CDR3 is 13 residues long. V lost 4 bases, J lost 1 base, and 7 bases lay in between. Germline CDR1 LNHDA, CDR2 SQIVND (reference sequence).